This entry lists 30 T cell receptor beta chains sequenced from one sample in a study of HIV-infected patients and healthy controls. Reverse transcription used around 480 ng RNA and constant-region primers for alpha and beta. Separate chain-specific third strand synthesis with multiplexing indices produced the alpha and beta libraries. TCRdb used MiXCR to reprocess the 5' RACE reads, holding one entry per CDR3 protein. This sample has around 6,800 distinct CDR3 sequences, with less than 8.5% found just once. All unsorted peripheral T cells were captured because whole blood was used without fractionation. The specimen was blood, collected before antiretroviral therapy. The source of these receptors is an adult with HIV infection.

This clonotype is classed as medium-sized. The chain joins TRBV5-4 to TRBJ2-5; 10 bases agree with TRBD1. With V trimmed by 3 bases and J by 2 bases, 4 bases remained unmatched. CDR1 and CDR2 (germline): SGHNT, YYREEE (reference sequence). This CDR3 comprises 15 residues. This CDR3 is CASSSGQGFQETQYF. CDR3 sequence (DNA): TGTGCCAGCAGCTCGGGACAGGGGTTTCAAGAGACCCAGTACTTC. Combining the CDR3 with reference TRBV5-4 and TRBJ2-5 gives the whole variable domain ETGVTQSPTHLIKTRGQQVTLRCSSQSGHNTVSWYQQALGQGPQFIFQYYREEENGRGNFPPRFSGLQFPNYSSELNVNALELDDSALYLCASSSGQGFQETQYFGPGTRLLVL.

By share of the sample, this clonotype is medium-sized. The rearrangement uses TRBV5-1 and TRBJ2-7; 9 nucleotides align to TRBD1. The V gene end was trimmed by 4 bases and the J gene end by 5 bases; junction bases not matched to a gene: 10. Germline V gives CDR1 SGHRS, CDR2 YFSETQ. The CDR3 totals 15 residues. The CDR3 nucleotides read TGCGCCAGCAGCGCAAACAGGGGGCAAGCCGACGAGCAGTACTTC. This sequence encodes CASSANRGQADEQYF.

This clonotype is medium-sized in the sample. The V call is TRBV7-3, the J call TRBJ1-1; D gene unclear. Germline CDR1 reads SGHTA; CDR2 reads FQGTGA. The V gene lost 1 base and the J gene lost 1 base, with 4 bases spanning the gap. The CDR3 runs 13 residues. This CDR3 is CASSLIKNTEAFF. The DNA for the CDR3 is TGTGCCAGCAGCTTAATCAAGAACACTGAAGCTTTCTTT.

This clonotype is deemed medium-sized. V and J are TRBV27 and TRBJ2-3; no firm D call. With 1 base removed from V and 0 bases from J, the gap between germline ends came to 14 bases. Germline V gene data show CDR1 as MNHEY and CDR2 as SMNVEV (reference sequence). CDR3 length: 17 amino acids. The CDR3 region has the DNA TGTGCCAGCAGTTTATTCGGTAAAGCGTTCAGCACAGATACGCAGTATTTT. Encoded protein: CASSLFGKAFSTDTQYF.

By sample fraction, this clonotype is medium-sized. The chain links TRBV7-8 to TRBJ1-1; D is undetermined. From germline, CDR1 is SGHVS and CDR2 FQNEAQ. The length of the CDR3 is 14 residues. V lost 5 bases to trimming and J lost 0 bases, with 10 bases between them. CDR3 DNA sequence: TGTGCCAGCAGCCCGACCGTGATGAACACTGAAGCTTTCTTT. The encoded protein is CASSPTVMNTEAFF.

By sample fraction, this clonotype is medium-sized. The chain combines TRBV28 with TRBJ2-7; tentatively, D is TRBD1 (6 bases). The germline CDR1 and CDR2 sequences are MDHEN and SYDVKM. V lost 6 bases and J lost 4, with 16 bases in between. The CDR3 length is 14 residues. The CDR3 reads CASSPSGQKYEQYF. The CDR3 region has the DNA TGTGCCAGCAGCCCCTCGGGACAAAAGTACGAGCAGTACTTC.

In its sample, this clonotype ranks as medium-sized. The V call is TRBV14, the J call TRBJ1-2; a possible D gene is TRBD1 (5 bases). Trimming removed 1 base from V and 1 base from J, with 7 bases in between. The CDR3 totals 14 residues. Germline CDR1 SGHDN, CDR2 FVKESK. This chain's CDR3 is CASSQGQLNYGYTF. The DNA of the CDR3 is TGTGCCAGCAGCCAAGGACAGCTTAACTATGGCTACACCTTC. Variable domain in full (rest from reference TRBV14 and TRBJ1-2): EAGVTQFPSHSVIEKGQTVTLRCDPISGHDNLYWYRRVMGKEIKFLLHFVKESKQDESGMPNNRFLAERTGGTYSTLKVQPAELEDSGVYFCASSQGQLNYGYTFGSGTRLTVV.

Ten or more counts support this clonotype. The chain is built from TRBV7-6 and TRBJ1-2, with 9 bases fitting TRBD1. Looked up from germline, CDR1 is SGHVS and CDR2 is FNYEAQ. The V and J ends lost 1 base and 4 bases, in that order; junction bases with no gene match: 10. The CDR3 runs to 17 residues. The chain's CDR3 is CASSLDWGTGGGYGYTF. CDR3 bases: TGTGCCAGCAGCTTAGATTGGGGAACAGGGGGCGGCTATGGCTACACCTTC. The full variable domain, completed using reference TRBV7-6 and TRBJ1-2, is GAGVSQSPRYKVTKRGQDVALRCDPISGHVSLYWYRQALGQGPEFLTYFNYEAQQDKSGLPNDRFSAERPEGSISTLTIQRTEQRDSAMYRCASSLDWGTGGGYGYTFGSGTRLTVV.

The chain combines TRBV2 with TRBJ2-3, with unresolved D. Trimming stripped 3 bases from V and 4 bases from J, with 8 bases between. The germline V gene has CDR1 SNHLY and CDR2 FYNNEI. The CDR3 extends over 13 amino acids. CDR3 loop: CASSDGFADTQYF. For the CDR3, the DNA is TGTGCCAGCAGTGACGGGTTTGCAGATACGCAGTATTTT.

V and J are TRBV7-2 and TRBJ1-3; tentative D call: TRBD1 (6 bases). Trimming took off 5 bases at V and 6 bases at J, with 14 bases between the two ends. CDR3 length: 14 amino acids. CDR1 SGHTA and CDR2 FQGNSA come from the germline V gene. In nucleotides, the CDR3 is TGTGCCAGCAGCCCAGGGGTGACTGAAAACACCATATATTTT. Its protein is CASSPGVTENTIYF.

The genes are TRBV7-8 and TRBJ2-7, with unresolved D. The CDR3 contains 11 residues. V gave up 5 bases and J gave up 3 bases, with 5 bases separating them. Per the germline V gene, CDR1 is SGHVS and CDR2 is FQNEAQ. DNA for the CDR3: TGTGCCAGCAGCCTCAGCTACGAGCAGTACTTC. This translates into CASSLSYEQYF.

Only a few counts were recorded for this clonotype. The CDR3 DNA sequence: TGTGCCAGCAGCGTAGCTACGAGGGTACCCGGCCTCTCTGGAAACACCATATATTTT. Translation: CASSVATRVPGLSGNTIYF. The chain links TRBV9 to TRBJ1-3, with D unresolved. The CDR3 extends over 19 amino acids. Germline V lookup: CDR1 SGDLS, CDR2 YYNGEE. The V gene lost 0 bases and the J gene lost 0 bases, with 19 bases spanning the gap.

This clonotype was seen repeatedly, ten times or more. This chain joins TRBV27 and TRBJ2-1; 7 bases line up with TRBD1. The CDR3 extends over 15 amino acids. CDR1 is MNHEY, CDR2 SMNVEV, per germline (reference sequence). J lost 2 bases, V lost 5 bases, and 6 bases had no gene match. The CDR3: CASSLRDRPYNEQFF. The CDR3, as DNA: TGTGCCAGCAGTCTCCGGGACAGACCCTACAATGAGCAGTTCTTC.

Relative to its sample, this clonotype is medium-sized (0.01 to 0.1%). The chain uses TRBV6-5 and TRBJ2-1; TRBD2 matches at 10 bases. V lost 2 bases and J lost 4; bases outside the gene matches: 2. Germline V lookup: CDR1 MNHEY, CDR2 SVGAGI. This CDR3 is built from 15 residues. The CDR3 loop is CASSYGTSEYNEQFF. The CDR3 DNA reads as TGTGCCAGCAGTTACGGGACTAGCGAATACAATGAGCAGTTCTTC.

This clonotype has at least ten counts. The chain carries TRBV20-1 and TRBJ1-1; 10 nucleotides match TRBD1. Germline V lookup: CDR1 DFQATT, CDR2 SNEGSKA (reference sequence). This CDR3 has 15 residues. Germline trimming cut 0 bases from V and 5 bases from J; bases unmatched to any gene: 6. CDR3 protein: CSARDRDRGRTEAFF. The CDR3 DNA reads TGCAGTGCTAGAGACCGGGACAGGGGACGAACTGAAGCTTTCTTT.

In this sample, this clonotype is medium-sized (0.01 to 0.1%). V is TRBV12-5 and J is TRBJ2-7; D is unclear. CDR1 is LGHNT, CDR2 FRNRAP, per germline. The ends were cut back, 0 bases at V and 3 bases at J, with 27 bases in the middle. This CDR3 has 20 residues. The CDR3: CASGLVPGRKFFPPYYEQYF. Written as DNA, the CDR3 is TGTGCTAGTGGTTTGGTACCGGGCAGGAAATTTTTCCCTCCTTACTACGAGCAGTACTTC. Drawing the rest from reference TRBV12-5 and TRBJ2-7, the complete variable domain is DARVTQTPRHKVTEMGQEVTMRCQPILGHNTVFWYRQTMMQGLELLAYFRNRAPLDDSGMPKDRFSAEMPDATLATLKIQPSEPRDSAVYFCASGLVPGRKFFPPYYEQYFGPGTRLTVT.

This clonotype has ten or more counts. The chain joins TRBV7-6 to TRBJ1-2; 8 bases are shared with TRBD1. Germline loops: CDR1 SGHVS, CDR2 FNYEAQ. J lost 6 bases, V lost 3 bases, and 6 bases had no gene match. The CDR3 consists of 14 residues. The CDR3 coding sequence is TGTGCCAGCAGCTTTTGGACAGGGAATCATGGCTACACCTTC. Translated: CASSFWTGNHGYTF.

This clonotype is judged medium-sized. This rearrangement joins TRBV5-1 to TRBJ2-1; unclear D gene. The germline V gene has CDR1 SGHRS and CDR2 YFSETQ. Trimming cost V 5 bases and J 9 bases, with 9 bases left between them. There are 11 residues in the CDR3. DNA of the CDR3: TGCGCCAGCAGGGGTGAGACTGAGCAGTTCTTC. Translating gives CASRGETEQFF.

Many counts were recorded for this clonotype. The genes are TRBV7-2 and TRBJ1-2, with D perhaps TRBD1 (6 bases). The CDR3 is 16 residues long. The V end was cut by 5 bases, the J end by 6 bases, with 22 bases between. Germline V CDR1 and CDR2: SGHTA, FQGNSA. CDR3 coding DNA: TGTGCCAGCAGCACCCAACTATGGGGGGGGCATCATGGCTACACCTTC. Translation: CASSTQLWGGHHGYTF.

This clonotype was recorded a few times. The genes are TRBV5-1 and TRBJ2-1; 10 nucleotides agree with TRBD2. There are 15 residues in the CDR3. Germline V gives CDR1 SGHRS, CDR2 YFSETQ. V lost 5 bases, J lost 3 bases, and 5 bases stayed unmatched. CDR3 coding DNA: TGCGCCAGCAGTCGTAGCGGGGGGAACTACAATGAGCAGTTCTTC. Amino acids: CASSRSGGNYNEQFF.

In its sample, this clonotype was seen many times. The V call is TRBV30, the J call TRBJ2-7, with a tentative D call TRBD1 (6 bases). V was pared by 1 base and J by 6 bases, with 13 bases between. The CDR3 totals 13 residues. The germline V gene has CDR1 GTSNPN and CDR2 SVGIG (reference sequence). CDR3 sequence: CAWSDNLGAEQYF. Here the CDR3 DNA reads TGTGCCTGGAGTGATAATTTGGGGGCCGAGCAGTACTTC.

By frequency in the sample, this clonotype is medium-sized. The chain employs TRBV7-9 and TRBJ2-7; D gene unclear. Looked up from germline, CDR1 is SEHNR and CDR2 is FQNEAQ (reference sequence). Trimming took off 5 bases at V and 3 bases at J, with 8 bases between the two ends. This CDR3 is 12 amino acids long. Written as DNA, the CDR3 is TGTGCCAGCAGCCAGACGCACTACGAGCAGTACTTC. Translated, it gives CASSQTHYEQYF.

This clonotype is medium-sized in the sample. V is TRBV18 and J is TRBJ1-5; TRBD1 might be the D (6 bases). Looked up from germline, CDR1 is KGHSH and CDR2 is LQKENI. V lost 3 bases and J lost 3, with 6 bases in between. The CDR3 is 13 amino acids. The CDR3 reads CASSPGANQPQHF. The DNA of the CDR3 is TGTGCCAGCTCACCGGGGGCCAATCAGCCCCAGCATTTT.

This clonotype is labeled medium-sized. V gene TRBV20-1 combines with J gene TRBJ2-7, with TRBD2 matching 7 bases. With 2 bases clipped from V and 2 bases from J, the junction kept 9 bases outside the gene matches. CDR1 is DFQATT and CDR2 is SNEGSKA in the germline V gene (reference sequence). This CDR3 is 15 amino acids long. The CDR3 spells CSARPSGAAPYEQYF. The CDR3 nucleotides read TGCAGTGCTAGACCTAGCGGTGCCGCCCCCTACGAGCAGTACTTC.

In its sample, this clonotype was seen many times. The chain links TRBV18 to TRBJ2-1, with D tentatively TRBD1 (5 bases). The CDR3 is 15 residues long. Trimming took off 0 bases at V and 7 bases at J, with 13 bases between the two ends. The germline CDR1 and CDR2 sequences are KGHSH and LQKENI. The CDR3 nucleotides are TGTGCCAGCTCACCACCCCAGGGTGGACGAAATGAGCAGTTCTTC. Its protein is CASSPPQGGRNEQFF.

This clonotype was picked up many times. The rearrangement uses TRBV5-1 and TRBJ2-7; 8 nucleotides match TRBD1. Per germline, CDR1 SGHRS and CDR2 YFSETQ. The V and J ends lost 4 bases and 5 bases, in that order; junction bases with no gene match: 11. CDR3 size: 15 residues. This CDR3 is CASSRTGPAEDEQYF. DNA of the CDR3: TGCGCCAGCAGCCGGACAGGGCCGGCGGAGGACGAGCAGTACTTC.

Ten or more counts support this clonotype. CDR3 in DNA: TGTGCCAGCAGTTTGAGGGGATTGAGTGCGGGCGAGCAGTACTTC. Its translation: CASSLRGLSAGEQYF. The gene calls are TRBV12-3 or TRBV12-4 and TRBJ2-7; D tentatively fits TRBD1 or TRBD2 (5 bases each). V lost 3 bases and J lost 6, with 18 bases in between. The CDR3 is made up of 15 amino acids.

By sample fraction, this clonotype is medium-sized. This chain links TRBV20-1 with TRBJ2-3; D might be TRBD1 (5 bases). This CDR3 has 15 amino acids. In germline, CDR1 is DFQATT, CDR2 SNEGSKA (reference sequence). V dropped 5 bases and J dropped 0 bases, with 15 bases sitting between them. CDR3 residues: CSAERQPASTDTQYF. Here the CDR3 DNA reads TGCAGTGCTGAAAGACAGCCTGCTAGCACAGATACGCAGTATTTT.

There are a few counts of this clonotype. The gene calls are TRBV5-1 and TRBJ1-2; tentative D call: TRBD1 (5 bases). Germline V gene sequence: CDR1 SGHRS, CDR2 YFSETQ. CDR3 length: 15 residues. V was cut by 3 bases and J by 6 bases, with 18 bases left in between. CDR3 amino acids: CASSSRGGGPHGYTF. DNA of the CDR3: TGCGCCAGCAGCTCCCGGGGGGGAGGCCCCCATGGCTACACCTTC.

This clonotype is labeled medium-sized (0.01 to 0.1%). V is TRBV20-1 and J is TRBJ2-7; tentatively, D is TRBD2 (5 bases). This CDR3 has 12 amino acids. V shed 6 bases and J shed 5 bases, with 14 bases lying between them. In germline, CDR1 is DFQATT, CDR2 SNEGSKA (reference sequence). The CDR3 DNA reads TGCAGTGCCCTACTGTCCGGGGACGAGCAGTACTTC. It yields the protein CSALLSGDEQYF.